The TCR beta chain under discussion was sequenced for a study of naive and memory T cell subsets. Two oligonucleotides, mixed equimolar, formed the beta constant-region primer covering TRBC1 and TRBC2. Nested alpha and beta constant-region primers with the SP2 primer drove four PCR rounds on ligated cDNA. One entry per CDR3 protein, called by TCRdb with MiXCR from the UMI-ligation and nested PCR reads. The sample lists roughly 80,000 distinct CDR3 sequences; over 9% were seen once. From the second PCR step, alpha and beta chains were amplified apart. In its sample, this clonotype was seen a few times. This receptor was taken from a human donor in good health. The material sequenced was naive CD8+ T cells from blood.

The CDR3 loop reads CASSLDRGREKLFF. The CDR3, as DNA: TGTGCCAGCAGCTTGGACAGGGGGAGGGAAAAACTGTTTTTT. The chain uses TRBV7-8 and TRBJ1-4; 10 bases are a match to TRBD1. Germline lookup yields CDR1 SGHVS and CDR2 FQNEAQ. Unmatched junction bases numbered 3, after V lost 3 bases and J lost 8 bases. CDR3 length: 14 amino acids.